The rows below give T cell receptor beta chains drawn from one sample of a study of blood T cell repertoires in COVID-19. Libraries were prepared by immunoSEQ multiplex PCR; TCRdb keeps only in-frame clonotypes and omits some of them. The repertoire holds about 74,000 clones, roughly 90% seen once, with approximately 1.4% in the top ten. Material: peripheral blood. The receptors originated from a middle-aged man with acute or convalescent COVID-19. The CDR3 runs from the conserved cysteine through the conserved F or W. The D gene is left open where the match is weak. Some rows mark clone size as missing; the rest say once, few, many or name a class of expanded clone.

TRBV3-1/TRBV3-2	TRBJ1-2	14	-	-	CASSQGGQNYGYTF	TGTGCCAGCAGCCAAGGGGGACAAAACTATGGCTACACCTTC
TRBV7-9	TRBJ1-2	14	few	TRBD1	CASSLGQGPYGYTF	TGTGCCAGCAGCTTAGGACAGGGCCCCTATGGCTACACCTTC
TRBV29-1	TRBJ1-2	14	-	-	CSVVSRGWDYGYTF	TGCAGCGTTGTTTCCAGGGGATGGGACTATGGCTACACCTTC
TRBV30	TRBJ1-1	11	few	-	CAWARGTEAFF	TGTGCCTGGGCCCGGGGGACTGAAGCTTTCTTT
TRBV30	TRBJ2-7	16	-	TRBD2	CAWRRGDGFERGEQYF	TGTGCCTGGAGGCGGGGGGACGGCTTCGAGAGGGGCGAGCAGTACTTC
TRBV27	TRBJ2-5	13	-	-	CASSLVRRETQYF	TGTGCCAGCAGTTTAGTCCGGAGGGAGACCCAGTACTTC
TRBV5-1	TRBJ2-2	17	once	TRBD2	CASSLTRLAAGTGELFF	TGCGCCAGCAGCTTGACCCGACTAGCTGCTGGCACCGGGGAGCTGTTTTTT
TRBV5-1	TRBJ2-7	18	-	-	CASSSRLGAGVGLYEQYF	TGCGCCAGCAGCTCCAGATTGGGGGCAGGGGTAGGTCTCTACGAGCAGTACTTC
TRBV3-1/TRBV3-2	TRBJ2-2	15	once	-	CASSQEGSGTGELFF	TGTGCCAGCAGCCAAGAGGGGTCGGGGACCGGGGAGCTGTTTTTT
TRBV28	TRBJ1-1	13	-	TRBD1	CASSWTGRDWAFF	TGTGCCAGTTCATGGACAGGGCGGGACTGGGCTTTCTTT
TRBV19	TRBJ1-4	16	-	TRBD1	CASSRQGTATNEKLFF	TGTGCCAGTAGTAGACAGGGGACCGCAACTAATGAAAAACTGTTTTTT
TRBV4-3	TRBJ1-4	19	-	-	CASSQGHMAMIREGEKLFF	TGCGCCAGCAGCCAAGGGCACATGGCGATGATCCGGGAGGGCGAAAAACTGTTTTTT
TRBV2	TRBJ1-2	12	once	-	CASSEGGYGYTF	TGTGCCAGCAGTGAAGGAGGCTATGGCTACACCTTC
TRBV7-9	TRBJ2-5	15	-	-	CASSLPQASRETQYF	TGTGCCAGCAGCTTACCGCAGGCTAGCCGGGAGACCCAGTACTTC
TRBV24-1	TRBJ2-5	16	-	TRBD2	CATSELTSGGGETQYF	TGTGCCACCAGTGAACTGACTAGCGGGGGAGGAGAGACCCAGTACTTC
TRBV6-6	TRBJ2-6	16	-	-	CASSYGEAAGANVLTF	TGTGCCAGCAGTTACGGGGAGGCGGCTGGGGCCAACGTCCTGACTTTC
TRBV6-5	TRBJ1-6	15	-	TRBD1	CASSPDRGFNSPLHF	TGTGCCAGCAGCCCGGACAGGGGCTTTAATTCACCCCTCCACTTT
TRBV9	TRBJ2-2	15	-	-	CASSVVHGNTGELFF	TGTGCCAGCAGCGTAGTGCACGGGAACACCGGGGAGCTGTTTTTT
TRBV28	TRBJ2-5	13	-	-	CASSLEGGETQYF	TGTGCCAGCAGTTTAGAGGGAGGAGAGACCCAGTACTTC
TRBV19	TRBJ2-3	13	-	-	CASASVYTDTQYF	TGTGCCAGCGCTAGCGTATACACAGATACGCAGTATTTT
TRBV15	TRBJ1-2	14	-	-	CATSRDYQGYGYTF	TGTGCCACCAGCAGAGATTACCAGGGCTATGGCTACACCTTC
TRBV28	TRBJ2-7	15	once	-	CASSLLIAETYEQYF	TGTGCCAGCAGTTTACTAATAGCGGAGACCTACGAGCAGTACTTC
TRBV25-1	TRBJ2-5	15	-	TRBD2	CASSEWMAGGETQYF	TGTGCCAGCAGTGAATGGATGGCGGGAGGAGAGACCCAGTACTTC
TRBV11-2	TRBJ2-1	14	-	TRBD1	CASSPGQEYNEQFF	TGTGCCAGCAGTCCGGGACAGGAGTACAATGAGCAGTTCTTC
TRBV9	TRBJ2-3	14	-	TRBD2	CASKRAGGTDTQYF	TGTGCCAGCAAGCGAGCGGGGGGGACGGATACGCAGTATTTT
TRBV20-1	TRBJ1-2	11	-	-	CSATFDYGYTF	TGCAGTGCTACCTTCGACTATGGCTACACCTTC